The 16 T cell receptor beta chains presented below share a single source sample, sequenced in a study of CD8 T cells in Susac syndrome. Reverse transcription used about 0.45 to 1 ug RNA and random hexamers. TCRdb recomputed calls from the immunoSEQ multiplex PCR reads with MiXCR, one row per CDR3 protein. The sample lists 170,000 or so distinct CDR3 sequences, roughly 94% occurring once. Specimen: CD4+ T cells from PBMCs. All receptors derive from a human donor with Susac syndrome.

In nucleotides, the CDR3 is TGTGCCAGCAGTTCCGATCGGGCCCCAAGAAACATTCAGTACTTC. This sequence encodes CASSSDRAPRNIQYF. V is TRBV12-3 or TRBV12-4 and J is TRBJ2-4; D gene uncertain. Trimming took 4 bases from V and 6 from J, leaving 16 bases between them. The CDR3 consists of 15 residues.

The V and J genes are TRBV12-3 or TRBV12-4 and TRBJ1-5; 9 bases are shared with TRBD1. The CDR3 extends over 14 amino acids. The trim removed 7 bases at V and 5 bases at J, leaving 6 bases unmatched. As DNA, the CDR3 is TGTGCCAGCACCGCAGACAGGGGGGATCAGCCCCAGCATTTT. Amino acid sequence: CASTADRGDQPQHF.

The CDR3 reads CASSLGRSNSGNTIYF. In nucleotides, the CDR3 is TGTGCCAGCAGTTTAGGACGGTCTAACTCTGGAAACACCATATATTTT. The chain joins TRBV28 to TRBJ1-3, with D uncertain. The V end was cut by 2 bases, the J end by 0 bases, with 11 bases between. The CDR3 extends over 16 amino acids. In germline, CDR1 is MDHEN, CDR2 SYDVKM.

This chain links TRBV5-1 with TRBJ1-2; 10 positions agree with TRBD1. Trimming removed 4 bases from V and 8 bases from J; junction bases left unmatched: 5. The CDR3 runs to 13 residues. The germline V gene encodes CDR1 SGHRS and CDR2 YFSETQ. In nucleotides, the CDR3 is TGCGCCAGCAGCATGGACAGGGGGGGCGGCTACACCTTC. It yields the protein CASSMDRGGGYTF.

The V and J genes are TRBV3-1 and TRBJ1-1, with TRBD1 identical over 9 bases. V lost 0 bases and J lost 4; bases outside the gene matches: 0. CDR1 is LGHDT, CDR2 YNNKEL, per germline (reference sequence). The CDR3 contains 14 residues. DNA of the CDR3: TGTGCCAGCAGCCAAGAGACAGGGGGCACTGAAGCTTTCTTT. Translating gives CASSQETGGTEAFF.

The rearrangement uses TRBV7-8 and TRBJ2-1, with a possible D match to TRBD2 (6 bases). In germline, CDR1 is SGHVS, CDR2 FQNEAQ. V was shortened by 1 base and J by 5 bases, with 12 bases between the two germline ends. CDR3 length equals 15 residues. CDR3 sequence: CASSLGRSGHNEQFF. The CDR3, as DNA: TGTGCCAGCAGCTTAGGTCGTAGCGGTCACAATGAGCAGTTCTTC.

This chain uses TRBV11-2 with TRBJ2-5, with 9 positions matching TRBD2. The V segment lost 5 bases and the J segment 4 bases; nucleotides outside the gene matches: 17. There are 18 residues in the CDR3. Germline V lookup: CDR1 SGHAT, CDR2 FQNNGV. CDR3 coding DNA: TGTGCCAGCAGCCTTTGGTCAGGAAGCGGGGGGCGGAGAGAGACCCAGTACTTC. It codes for CASSLWSGSGGRRETQYF.

In DNA, the CDR3 is TGTGCCAGCAGCCAAAGAGCGACTAGCGGGAGGATCTACAATGAGCAGTTCTTC. Translation gives CASSQRATSGRIYNEQFF. The chain carries TRBV7-9 and TRBJ2-1, with 13 nucleotides matching TRBD2. The length of the CDR3 is 18 residues. Germline loops: CDR1 SEHNR, CDR2 FQNEAQ (reference sequence). V lost 5 bases and J lost 3; bases outside the gene matches: 10.

Only one count was recorded for this clonotype. The chain has TRBV20-1 and TRBJ2-7; 14 bases map to TRBD2. Germline V gene sequence: CDR1 DFQATT, CDR2 SNEGSKA (reference sequence). CDR3 size: 19 residues. Germline trimming cut 3 bases from V and 6 bases from J; bases unmatched to any gene: 19. The CDR3 DNA sequence: TGCAGTGCTAGTCAGGGCATCCGACCGACTAGCGGGAGGGTCGGCGAGCAGTACTTC. This translates into CSASQGIRPTSGRVGEQYF.

The chain recombines TRBV2 with TRBJ2-5; 8 bases are a match to TRBD2. CDR3 length: 15 amino acids. Germline-derived CDR1 and CDR2 are SNHLY and FYNNEI. Unmatched junction bases numbered 12, after V lost 7 bases and J lost 5 bases. CDR3 nucleotide sequence: TGTGCCAGCATCCGGGGACTAGGCTCTAGGGAGACCCAGTACTTC. Translating gives CASIRGLGSRETQYF.

The rearrangement links TRBV11-2 to TRBJ2-5; 9 nucleotides match TRBD2. CDR1 SGHAT and CDR2 FQNNGV come from the germline V gene. This CDR3 has 16 residues. Trimming cost V 1 base and J 5 bases; bases outside gene matches: 8. CDR3 in DNA: TGTGCCAGCAGCTTAGGGTCTAGCGGGACGCGTGAGACCCAGTACTTC. Protein product: CASSLGSSGTRETQYF.

The chain uses TRBV7-2 and TRBJ1-5; D gene ambiguous. V was pared by 0 bases and J by 2 bases, with 8 bases between. CDR1 and CDR2 from the germline V gene are SGHTA and FQGNSA. The CDR3 length is 15 residues. CDR3 DNA: TGTGCCAGCAGCTTAGCGGTGGACGGCAATCAGCCCCAGCATTTT. As protein: CASSLAVDGNQPQHF.

This sequence joins TRBV20-1 and TRBJ2-3, with TRBD2 matching over 16 bases. Germline V gives CDR1 DFQATT, CDR2 SNEGSKA (reference sequence). V lost 8 bases, J lost 3 bases, and 2 bases stayed unmatched. The CDR3 is 14 residues long. CDR3 protein: CSWGLAGGTDTQYF. CDR3 nucleotide sequence: TGCAGTTGGGGACTAGCGGGGGGGACAGATACGCAGTATTTT.

The rearrangement uses TRBV3-1 and TRBJ1-2; no clear D gene. This CDR3 region has 16 residues. Germline V CDR1 and CDR2: LGHDT, YNNKEL (reference sequence). The V and J ends lost 1 base and 4 bases respectively, with 16 bases between them. The CDR3 coding sequence is TGTGCCAGCAGCCAAGTCCTCTCCTCGATCCGCTATGGCTACACCTTC. It translates to CASSQVLSSIRYGYTF.

The chain joins TRBV2 to TRBJ1-2, with 8 bases matching TRBD1. CDR3 length: 13 residues. V was pared by 5 bases and J by 11 bases, with 10 bases of the junction left unmatched. Germline V gene sequence: CDR1 SNHLY, CDR2 FYNNEI. CDR3 DNA sequence: TGTGCCAGCAGTCTCATCGGACAGGGCATTTACACCTTC. Its translation is CASSLIGQGIYTF.

The chain links TRBV7-9 to TRBJ2-3; no reliable D call. Between the trimmed V and J ends, which lost 3 bases and 4 bases, there was a span of 8 bases. Per the germline V gene, CDR1 is SEHNR and CDR2 is FQNEAQ (reference sequence). This CDR3 has 13 amino acids. The CDR3 sequence: CASSFGNPDTQYF. The DNA for the CDR3 is TGTGCCAGCAGCTTCGGCAACCCAGATACGCAGTATTTT.